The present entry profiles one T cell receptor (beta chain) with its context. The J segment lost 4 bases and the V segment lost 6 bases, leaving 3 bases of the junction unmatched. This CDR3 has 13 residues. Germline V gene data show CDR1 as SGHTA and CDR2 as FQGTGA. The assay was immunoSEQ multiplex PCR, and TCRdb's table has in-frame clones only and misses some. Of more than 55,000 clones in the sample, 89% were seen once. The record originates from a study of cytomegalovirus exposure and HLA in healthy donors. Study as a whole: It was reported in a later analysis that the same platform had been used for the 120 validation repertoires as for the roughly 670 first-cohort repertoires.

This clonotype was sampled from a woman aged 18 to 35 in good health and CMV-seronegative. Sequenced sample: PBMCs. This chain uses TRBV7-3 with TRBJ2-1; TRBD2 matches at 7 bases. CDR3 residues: CASSTSAYNEQFF. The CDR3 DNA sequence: TGTGCCAGCAGTACTAGCGCGTACAATGAGCAGTTCTTC.